This TCR beta chain was identified in a study of response to subunit inactivated influenza vaccine (dated by TCRdb to about 2018). Turning to the overall study: Deep quantitative profiling of the T cell receptor repertoire was used in the study to follow responses to a trivalent subunit inactivated influenza vaccine.

Library creation used RT-PCR. TCRdb shows the sequencer as Illumina HiSeq 2500. TCRdb applied fastp at Q25 and MiXCR to the public reads, then kept only in-frame beta chains. Rows with a matching CDR3 protein are joined into one entry that keeps the most common DNA and genes. This sample holds 600,000 to 850,000 distinct CDR3 sequences; less than 15% were observed only once. Jointly, the top ten make up 7.5% to 9% of the sample. Ends trimmed: V by 1 base, J by 4 bases; bases unmatched to a gene: 6. From the cysteine through the phenylalanine, the CDR3 covers 16 amino acids. Solely the CDR3 DNA is kept, with 48 bases framed from the first base. CDR1 and CDR2 are drawn from the germline V gene: SGHAT, FQNNGV. Worth noting for this clonotype: What this receptor recognizes is not known. Within one base of it there is no much larger clone, and no base qualities were kept.

Study-wide findings and limitations: According to the authors, only a limited number of new T cells may be recruited by each seasonal influenza vaccination.

The source was PBMCs from blood, collected less than 15 days before vaccination. The origin of this receptor is a man aged 45-65 years who received an inactivated influenza vaccine. Donor details come from another sample of the same person, matched by shared clones. The sequence is built from TRBV11-2 and TRBJ2-1; 8 central nucleotides agree with TRBD2. CDR3 region: CASSLGSIAGYNEQFF. The nucleotide sequence reads TGTGCCAGCAGCTTAGGGAGTATAGCGGGGTACAATGAGCAGTTCTTC.